Listed here are 23 T cell receptor beta chains from one sample, sequenced in a study of TIL therapy for anti-PD-1-resistant metastatic lung cancer (dated by TCRdb to 2020 to 2022). The time point tag for this specimen amounts to: pre-treatment sample, taken before nivolumab and TIL therapy. The baseline tumor samples were excised metastases, mostly pleural nodules or supraclavicular lymph nodes, taken from the same resection that was used to grow TIL. TCR beta CDR3 regions were amplified from genomic DNA by bias-controlled multiplex PCR with the immunoSEQ v3 hsTCRB kit. The clones in this table, taken by TCRdb from immuneACCESS, are in-frame only. Not every clone is retained; where verified, under half of the shortfall comes from an unresolved V gene, and the cause of the rest is unknown. The sample contains 95,000 or so clones, roughly 65% of them found a single time. Of the sample, about 10% is held by the ten largest clones.

Specimen: tumor tissue, collected at baseline. The source is a person aged 25-80 years with non-small cell lung cancer.

V is TRBV5-4 and J is TRBJ2-3; D perhaps matches TRBD2 (7 bases). V was shortened by 6 bases and J by 2 bases, with 16 bases between the two germline ends. The CDR3 runs 15 residues. Looked up from germline, CDR1 is SGHNT and CDR2 is YYREEE (reference sequence). This chain's CDR3 is CASTPRGGATDTQYF. The CDR3 DNA is TGTGCCAGCACCCCACGAGGGGGGGCCACAGATACGCAGTATTTT.

The CDR3 bases are TGTGCCAGCAGCTTAGCATTCAATAACACTGAAGCTTTCTTT. It is translated as CASSLAFNNTEAFF. V usage is TRBV7-9 and J usage is TRBJ1-1; D unresolved. Trimming shortened V by 0 bases and J by 2 bases, and 7 bases separated the two germline ends. Looked up from germline, CDR1 is SEHNR and CDR2 is FQNEAQ (reference sequence). The CDR3 runs to 14 residues. Drawing the rest from reference TRBV7-9 and TRBJ1-1, the complete variable domain is DTGVSQNPRHKITKRGQNVTFRCDPISEHNRLYWYRQTLGQGPEFLTYFQNEAQLEKSRLLSDRFSAERPKGSFSTLEIQRTEQGDSAMYLCASSLAFNNTEAFFGQGTRLTVV.

The chain links TRBV24-1 to TRBJ1-2; D ambiguous. The CDR3 spans 15 residues. V dropped 4 bases and J dropped 2 bases, with 13 bases sitting between them. Germline values: CDR1 KGHDR, CDR2 SFDVKD. The CDR3 loop reads CATSDPARANYGYTF. In nucleotides, the CDR3 is TGTGCCACCAGTGACCCTGCCCGGGCAAACTATGGCTACACCTTC.

The chain couples TRBV7-2 to TRBJ2-5; D is unclear. The CDR3 contains 14 residues. CDR1 and CDR2 (germline): SGHTA, FQGNSA. V lost 2 bases and J lost 5, with 12 bases in between. The CDR3: CASSLSSGWETQYF. DNA for the CDR3: TGTGCCAGCAGCTTATCCTCGGGTTGGGAGACCCAGTACTTC.

The table lists this clone with a few counts. This chain links TRBV9 with TRBJ2-5; D remains unclear. In germline, CDR1 is SGDLS, CDR2 YYNGEE. This CDR3 is built from 15 residues. V lost 0 bases to trimming and J lost 5 bases, with 14 bases between them. CDR3 in DNA: TGTGCCAGCAGCGTAGGCCCGACCGGGCGTGAGACCCAGTACTTC. It encodes CASSVGPTGRETQYF.

This clone was seen only a few times. One junction end does not reproduce the germline sequence, and a read error may be involved. CDR3 loop: CASTQGTGGSGELFF. The CDR3 region has the DNA TGTGCCAGCACCCAAGGGACAGGGGGCTCCGGGGAGCTGTTTTTT. The rearrangement links TRBV4-2 to TRBJ2-2, with 12 bases aligning to TRBD1. There are 15 residues in the CDR3. The germline CDR1 and CDR2 sequences are LGHNA and YNFKEQ.

J is TRBJ1-6 and V is TRBV27; D is uncertain. The CDR3 runs 15 residues. V was pared by 6 bases and J by 3 bases, with 12 bases between. Germline CDR1 reads MNHEY; CDR2 reads SMNVEV (reference sequence). CDR3 protein: CASRKGSIYNSPLHF. The CDR3 coding sequence is TGTGCCAGCAGAAAGGGCTCGATCTATAATTCACCCCTCCACTTT.

This clone has more than one count but fewer than ten. This rearrangement joins TRBV7-3 to TRBJ2-3; the D is unclear. Germline CDR1 SGHTA, CDR2 FQGTGA. This CDR3 spans 13 amino acids. V lost 1 base to trimming and J lost 3 bases, with 5 bases between them. In DNA form, the CDR3 reads TGTGCCAGCAGCTTAAGCGAGACAGATACGCAGTATTTT. Translated: CASSLSETDTQYF.

The V and J genes are TRBV13 and TRBJ2-1; 8 nucleotides line up with TRBD1. The V and J ends lost 5 bases and 7 bases, in that order; junction bases with no gene match: 10. Germline V gives CDR1 PRHDT, CDR2 FYEKMQ (reference sequence). The CDR3 length is 15 residues. In nucleotides, the CDR3 is TGTGCCAGCAGCCCAGGACAGGGAAGGGGGAATGAGCAGTTCTTC. Protein: CASSPGQGRGNEQFF.

The chain uses TRBV23-1 and TRBJ2-5, with 8 positions matching TRBD2. TRBV23-1 has ORF status, its function being uncertain. With 11 bases clipped from V and 4 bases from J, the junction kept 6 bases outside the gene matches. This CDR3 contains 12 residues. This CDR3 is CAGGGTLETQYF. The CDR3 DNA reads as TGCGCCGGCGGGGGGACCCTAGAGACCCAGTACTTC.

J is TRBJ1-1 and V is TRBV7-9; TRBD1 matches at 9 bases. The V gene's germline CDR1 is SEHNR and CDR2 FQNEAQ (reference sequence). Trimming took 5 bases from V and 1 from J; bases not matched to a gene: 2. The CDR3 has 14 amino acids. In nucleotides, the CDR3 is TGTGCCAGCAGCCAGGGACAGGGGAACACTGAAGCTTTCTTT. It encodes CASSQGQGNTEAFF.

A few counts support this clone. The chain combines TRBV4-2 with TRBJ2-7, with TRBD2 matching 9 bases. Per the germline V gene, CDR1 is LGHNA and CDR2 is YNFKEQ. Trimming removed 1 base from V and 3 bases from J; junction bases left unmatched: 13. The length of the CDR3 is 18 residues. CDR3 DNA sequence: TGTGCCAGCAGCCAAGTATCCGGGGGTAGCGGGAGTAACTACGAGCAGTACTTC. The encoded protein is CASSQVSGGSGSNYEQYF.

This clone was seen more than once but under ten times. This rearrangement joins TRBV28 to TRBJ1-6, with D tentatively TRBD1 (6 bases). This CDR3 is 16 amino acids long. Trimming cost V 5 bases and J 6 bases, with 17 bases left between them. Germline V gene sequence: CDR1 MDHEN, CDR2 SYDVKM. The CDR3 region is CASSPTGGFVNSPLHF. In DNA form, the CDR3 reads TGTGCCAGCAGTCCTACCGGGGGCTTTGTTAATTCACCCCTCCACTTT.

This clone was seen a single time. The V gene is TRBV6-5, the J gene TRBJ1-1; D is uncertain. The V end lost 6 bases, the J end lost 3 bases, and 14 bases lay between the germline ends. The length of the CDR3 is 14 residues. The germline CDR1 and CDR2 sequences are MNHEY and SVGAGI. The CDR3 region has the DNA TGTGCCAGCAGCTTCATCGAGAGATACACTGAAGCTTTCTTT. This codes for CASSFIERYTEAFF.

There are a few counts of this clone. The chain links TRBV27 to TRBJ1-4; D is perhaps TRBD1 (5 bases). V lost 6 bases and J lost 5, with 10 bases in between. Germline V gene sequence: CDR1 MNHEY, CDR2 SMNVEV (reference sequence). This CDR3 region has 13 residues. This CDR3 is CASSPWTNEKLFF. The CDR3 bases are TGTGCCAGCAGCCCTTGGACAAATGAAAAACTGTTTTTT.

This rearrangement joins TRBV18 to TRBJ2-1, with TRBD2 identical over 13 bases. CDR1 and CDR2 (germline): KGHSH, LQKENI. Trimming at V came to 7 bases and at J to 10 bases, leaving 7 bases not matched to a gene. The CDR3 has 14 amino acids. This CDR3 is CASLRGLAGVEQFF. Written as DNA, the CDR3 is TGTGCCAGCTTGAGAGGACTAGCGGGGGTCGAGCAGTTCTTC.

The genes are TRBV5-8 and TRBJ1-2, with a tentative D call TRBD1 (6 bases). With 4 bases removed from V and 4 bases from J, the gap between germline ends came to 17 bases. The CDR3 loop spans 15 amino acids. Germline V gives CDR1 SGHTS, CDR2 YDEGEE. The CDR3 nucleotides read TGTGCCAGCAGCCCGGCATGGGGGCGCGGCTATGGCTACACCTTC. Its translation: CASSPAWGRGYGYTF.

This clone came up a few times. The rearrangement uses TRBV19 and TRBJ2-2; TRBD2 aligns across 16 bases. The CDR3 has 19 amino acids. V was pared by 6 bases and J by 4 bases, with 11 bases of the junction left unmatched. CDR1 and CDR2 (germline): LNHDA, SQIVND (reference sequence). The DNA for the CDR3 is TGTGCCAGTAGAGCGGGACTAGCGGGAGGGCCGAGTATCACCGGGGAGCTGTTTTTT. Encoded protein: CASRAGLAGGPSITGELFF.

The chain employs TRBV10-3 and TRBJ1-1; D gene uncertain. The germline V gene encodes CDR1 ENHRY and CDR2 SYGVKD. CDR3 length: 13 amino acids. V shed 10 bases and J shed 1 base, with 13 bases lying between them. CDR3 coding DNA: TGTGCCACCGGCTCTTCGGCGAACACTGAAGCTTTCTTT. Translated: CATGSSANTEAFF.

Points on this clone: Sequence at one end of the junction differs from germline and may be a read error. The rearrangement uses TRBV9 and TRBJ2-5; D unresolved. CDR3 length: 13 amino acids. Germline CDR1 SGDLS, CDR2 YYNGEE. The CDR3 spells CASGVDGWGTQYF. In DNA form, the CDR3 reads TGTGCCAGCGGCGTAGACGGGTGGGGGACCCAGTACTTC.

The chain uses TRBV28 and TRBJ1-6; no reliable D call. CDR1 and CDR2 from the germline V gene are MDHEN and SYDVKM. V was cut by 5 bases and J by 7 bases, with 9 bases left in between. This CDR3 region has 13 residues. CDR3: CASSERRNSPLHF. The DNA for the CDR3 is TGTGCCAGCAGTGAACGACGGAATTCACCCCTCCACTTT.

The rearrangement uses TRBV2 and TRBJ2-2; 11 bases map to TRBD2. This CDR3 contains 15 residues. Germline V gives CDR1 SNHLY, CDR2 FYNNEI. Trimming at V came to 6 bases and at J to 8 bases, leaving 8 bases not matched to a gene. DNA for the CDR3: TGTGCCAGCAGCGGGACTAGCGGCTTCGGAGGGGAGCTGTTTTTT. This encodes CASSGTSGFGGELFF.

This clone has more than one count but fewer than ten. V gene TRBV5-6 combines with J gene TRBJ2-7; D may be TRBD1 (5 bases). This CDR3 is 15 amino acids long. V lost 0 bases, J lost 2 bases, and 12 bases lay in between. CDR1 is SGHDT and CDR2 is YYEEEE in the germline V gene. For the CDR3, the DNA is TGTGCCAGCAGCTTGGCTCCAGGGCCCACCTACGAGCAGTACTTC. Residues: CASSLAPGPTYEQYF.